A single sample gave rise to the 18 T cell receptor beta chains below, sequenced in a study of blood T cell repertoires in COVID-19. Repertoires were generated with immunoSEQ multiplex PCR, while TCRdb's copy carries only in-frame clones and drops some. This sample yields some 170,000 clones, of which over 80% are seen a single time; 8% to 9.5% belongs to the top ten. Sequencing was performed on peripheral blood. Receptors were obtained from a woman between 65 and 79 years old with acute or convalescent COVID-19.

The chain is built from TRBV28 and TRBJ1-6, with 10 nucleotides matching TRBD1. Germline CDR1 reads MDHEN; CDR2 reads SYDVKM. V lost 6 bases and J lost 3; bases outside the gene matches: 17. This CDR3 contains 20 residues. The CDR3 sequence is CASRVTLTPTGGGYNSPLHF. The CDR3 region has the DNA TGTGCCAGCAGAGTTACCTTAACCCCGACAGGGGGCGGCTATAATTCACCCCTCCACTTT.

The V and J genes are TRBV5-1 and TRBJ1-1, with D maybe TRBD1 (5 bases). This CDR3 is built from 16 residues. V was clipped by 2 bases and J by 6 bases, with 20 bases between them. Germline CDR1 reads SGHRS; CDR2 reads YFSETQ. The CDR3 sequence is CASSFTLGGVGAEAFF. In DNA, the CDR3 is TGCGCCAGCAGCTTTACCTTAGGAGGGGTTGGAGCTGAAGCTTTCTTT.

This chain connects TRBV25-1 to TRBJ1-6; D is unclear. V was clipped by 7 bases and J by 10 bases, with 17 bases between them. This CDR3 spans 14 amino acids. Germline-derived CDR1 and CDR2 are MGHDK and SYGVNS. CDR3 loop: CASIAGKVRSPLHF. In DNA form, the CDR3 reads TGTGCCAGCATTGCGGGGAAGGTAAGATCACCCCTCCACTTT.

The rearrangement joins TRBV11-2 to TRBJ2-1; 10 positions agree with TRBD2. The length of the CDR3 is 14 residues. Germline V gene sequence: CDR1 SGHAT, CDR2 FQNNGV. V was clipped by 6 bases and J by 2 bases; unmatched bases: 1. The DNA of the CDR3 is TGTGCCAGCAGTCTAGCGGGAGCCTACAATGAGCAGTTCTTC. Translation: CASSLAGAYNEQFF.

The V and J genes are TRBV6-2 or TRBV6-3 and TRBJ1-3, with D possibly TRBD1 on 5 matching bases. The CDR3 covers 18 residues. V lost 2 bases and J 2 bases, leaving 19 bases between the germline ends. Germline-derived CDR1 and CDR2 are MNHEY and SVGEGT. The CDR3 nucleotides are TGTGCCAGCAGTTACATCAAGGATCAGGGCGGCCCTGGAAACACCATATATTTT. Protein product: CASSYIKDQGGPGNTIYF.

This clone was recorded only once. This same CDR3 is encoded by further DNA sequences in the sample. The chain couples TRBV18 to TRBJ1-2; the D is unclear. V was pared by 2 bases and J by 6 bases, with 10 bases between. CDR3 size: 13 residues. Looked up from germline, CDR1 is KGHSH and CDR2 is LQKENI. The CDR3 DNA sequence: TGTGCCAGCTCACCAAGAGGGAGCGATGGCTACACCTTC. Its protein product is CASSPRGSDGYTF.

This clone was counted only a few times. CDR3 sequence (DNA): TGTGCCAGCAGCCGGACAGGGGGAAACTATGGCTACACCTTC. Its translation is CASSRTGGNYGYTF. The rearrangement links TRBV2 to TRBJ1-2, with 10 bases lining up with TRBD1. Per germline, CDR1 SNHLY and CDR2 FYNNEI. The CDR3 contains 14 residues. V gave up 6 bases and J gave up 2 bases; unmatched junction bases: 3.

DNA of the CDR3: TGCAGCGGGAAAGGAGGGGGCATGAACACTGAAGCTTTCTTT. Residues: CSGKGGGMNTEAFF. This rearrangement joins TRBV29-1 to TRBJ1-1; 7 bases match TRBD1. Germline loops: CDR1 SQVTM, CDR2 ANQGSEA. This CDR3 has 14 amino acids. Germline trimming cut 7 bases from V and 0 bases from J; bases unmatched to any gene: 8. The full variable domain, completed using reference TRBV29-1 and TRBJ1-1, is SAVISQKPSRDICQRGTSLTIQCQVDSQVTMMFWYRQQPGQSLTLIATANQGSEATYESGFVIDKFPISRPNLTFSTLTVSNMSPEDSSIYLCSGKGGGMNTEAFFGQGTRLTVV.

The chain joins TRBV2 to TRBJ1-1; no reliable D call. The CDR3 is made up of 13 amino acids. Germline V lookup: CDR1 SNHLY, CDR2 FYNNEI. Trimming shortened V by 3 bases and J by 5 bases, and 10 bases separated the two germline ends. CDR3 amino acids: CASSEGVGTEAFF. For the CDR3, the DNA is TGTGCCAGCAGTGAGGGAGTGGGGACTGAAGCTTTCTTT.

The gene calls are TRBV21-1 and TRBJ1-5. TRBV21-1 is designated a pseudogene. This CDR3 is 16 amino acids long. The CDR3 protein is CASSKGVRGWNQPQHF. The CDR3, as DNA: TGTGCCAGCAGCAAAGGGGTACGGGGATGGAATCAGCCCCAGCATTTT.

The chain links TRBV15 to TRBJ2-7; possible D gene TRBD2, 5 bases. CDR3 length equals 15 residues. Germline V gene lookup returns CDR1 LNHNV and CDR2 YYDKDF (reference sequence). V was pared by 0 bases and J by 7 bases, with 16 bases between. CDR3 nucleotides: TGTGCCACCAGCAGAGATTCTTATAGTGGCGGGGAGCAGTACTTC. Protein sequence: CATSRDSYSGGEQYF.

V gene TRBV6-2 or TRBV6-3 combines with J gene TRBJ2-4; 7 nucleotides match TRBD2. The CDR3 totals 15 residues. Germline assignment: CDR1 MNHEY and CDR2 SVGEGT. The J segment lost 3 bases and the V segment lost 2 bases, leaving 4 bases of the junction unmatched. CDR3 region: CASSYHQRGKNIQYF. DNA for the CDR3: TGTGCCAGCAGTTACCACCAGCGGGGCAAAAACATTCAGTACTTC.

This clone was recorded only once. The chain couples TRBV4-1 to TRBJ1-5, with D possibly matching TRBD1 (6 bases). Trimming pared 5 bases from V and 2 bases from J, leaving 16 bases between. CDR3 size: 16 residues. Looked up from germline, CDR1 is MGHRA and CDR2 is YSYEKL. The CDR3 DNA sequence: TGCGCCAGCAGCTTACGACAGGCTGCGGGCAATCAGCCCCAGCATTTT. It yields the protein CASSLRQAAGNQPQHF.

The V gene is TRBV6-5, the J gene TRBJ2-7; the match to TRBD2 covers 11 bases. This CDR3 spans 14 amino acids. J gave up 5 bases and V 6 bases, and 6 bases lay outside the gene matches. The germline V gene has CDR1 MNHEY and CDR2 SVGAGI. CDR3 sequence reads: CASRVAGGPDEQYF. The CDR3 nucleotides are TGTGCCAGCAGAGTAGCGGGAGGGCCGGACGAGCAGTACTTC.

The CDR3 nucleotides read TGTGCCAGCAGTCCCAATTTGAACACTGAAGCTTTCTTT. Protein: CASSPNLNTEAFF. This sequence joins TRBV28 and TRBJ1-1; D is unclear. CDR1 and CDR2 (germline): MDHEN, SYDVKM. V dropped 5 bases and J dropped 0 bases, with 7 bases sitting between them. This CDR3 contains 13 residues. Variable domain in full (rest from reference TRBV28 and TRBJ1-1): DVKVTQSSRYLVKRTGEKVFLECVQDMDHENMFWYRQDPGLGLRLIYFSYDVKMKEKGDIPEGYSVSREKKERFSLILESASTNQTSMYLCASSPNLNTEAFFGQGTRLTVV.

V and J are TRBV10-1 and TRBJ1-1, with D unclear. The CDR3 has 13 residues. Germline values: CDR1 WNHNN, CDR2 SYGVQD (reference sequence). V gave up 4 bases and J gave up 1 base, with 7 bases separating them. In nucleotides, the CDR3 is TGCGCCAGCAGTGCCCTGTGGAACACTGAAGCTTTCTTT. Residues: CASSALWNTEAFF.

J is TRBJ1-2 and V is TRBV2, with 11 bases lining up with TRBD1. With 10 bases clipped from V and 8 bases from J, the junction kept 6 bases outside the gene matches. In germline, CDR1 is SNHLY, CDR2 FYNNEI. This CDR3 is built from 12 residues. For the CDR3, the DNA is TGTGCCAAGAAGGGACAGGGGGTCGGCTACACCTTC. This encodes CAKKGQGVGYTF.

V gene TRBV4-1 combines with J gene TRBJ1-1; 10 bases match TRBD1. Germline V gene sequence: CDR1 MGHRA, CDR2 YSYEKL. The CDR3 contains 15 residues. The V segment lost 0 bases and the J segment 5 bases; nucleotides outside the gene matches: 3. CDR3: CASSQEGTGETEAFF. CDR3 in DNA: TGCGCCAGCAGCCAAGAAGGGACAGGGGAAACTGAAGCTTTCTTT.